The next 10 T cell receptor beta chains were all read from a single sample in a study of cytomegalovirus exposure and HLA in healthy donors. TCRdb's table, derived via immunoSEQ multiplex PCR, lists solely in-frame clones and lacks some. The sample holds roughly 310,000 clones, roughly 86% seen once. Sequencing input: PBMCs. Source of these receptors: a man under 40 in good health and CMV-seronegative.

This sequence joins TRBV18 and TRBJ2-3; D possibly corresponds to TRBD1 (6 bases). Germline-derived CDR1 and CDR2 are KGHSH and LQKENI. Trimming shortened V by 6 bases and J by 4 bases, and 11 bases separated the two germline ends. This CDR3 is 13 amino acids long. The CDR3: CASSPTGPDTQYF. CDR3 bases: TGTGCCAGCTCGCCCACAGGGCCAGATACGCAGTATTTT.

This clone was picked up one time. The chain couples TRBV30 to TRBJ1-5, with D tentatively TRBD1 (6 bases). Looked up from germline, CDR1 is GTSNPN and CDR2 is SVGIG (reference sequence). V was pared by 0 bases and J by 0 bases, with 15 bases between. This CDR3 has 17 residues. In DNA, the CDR3 is TGTGCCTGGAGTGTAAGCTCCGGGACACATAGCAATCAGCCCCAGCATTTT. Translating gives CAWSVSSGTHSNQPQHF.

V and J are TRBV4-3 and TRBJ2-2, with 10 bases fitting TRBD2. CDR3 length: 19 amino acids. The J segment lost 5 bases and the V segment lost 0 bases, leaving 12 bases of the junction unmatched. Germline CDR1 LGHNA, CDR2 YSLEER. CDR3 DNA sequence: TGCGCCAGCAGCCAAGAGGTTCATCTAGCTAGCGGGGGAACCGGGGAGCTGTTTTTT. Translating it yields CASSQEVHLASGGTGELFF.

This chain joins TRBV7-9 and TRBJ1-1; 7 nucleotides agree with TRBD1. The V and J ends lost 3 bases and 4 bases, in that order; junction bases with no gene match: 8. Germline V lookup: CDR1 SEHNR, CDR2 FQNEAQ (reference sequence). The CDR3 runs 15 residues. This CDR3 is CASSLYRDRGTEAFF. The CDR3 DNA follows: TGTGCCAGCAGCTTGTACCGGGACAGAGGCACTGAAGCTTTCTTT.

The V and J genes are TRBV2 and TRBJ2-7, with 11 bases that match TRBD2. Germline assignment: CDR1 SNHLY and CDR2 FYNNEI. V was pared by 3 bases and J by 7 bases, with 14 bases of the junction left unmatched. The CDR3 is 17 amino acids. DNA for the CDR3: TGTGCCAGCAGTGATCTCCTTCTAGCGGGGGGCCCGGGGGAGCAGTACTTC. Its translation: CASSDLLLAGGPGEQYF.

This sequence joins TRBV4-1 and TRBJ2-5; weak D call: TRBD1 (5 bases). Germline CDR1 is MGHRA and CDR2 is YSYEKL. This CDR3 has 17 residues. Trimming shortened V by 1 base and J by 5 bases, and 20 bases separated the two germline ends. The CDR3, as DNA: TGCGCCAGCAGCCAAGCCCCCTTTGGGCAGGGCAGCGAGACCCAGTACTTC. This encodes CASSQAPFGQGSETQYF.

This rearrangement joins TRBV4-3 to TRBJ2-7, with TRBD1 as a possible D gene (6 bases). This CDR3 is built from 16 residues. Germline V lookup: CDR1 LGHNA, CDR2 YSLEER. Between the trimmed V and J ends, which lost 0 bases and 3 bases, there was a span of 15 bases. The CDR3 sequence: CASSQDWAGEGYEQYF. The CDR3 DNA is TGCGCCAGCAGCCAAGATTGGGCAGGGGAAGGCTACGAGCAGTACTTC.

The chain combines TRBV15 with TRBJ2-1, with a weak D call TRBD1 (5 bases). V gave up 2 bases and J gave up 5 bases, with 7 bases separating them. The CDR3 contains 13 residues. The V gene's germline CDR1 is LNHNV and CDR2 YYDKDF (reference sequence). DNA of the CDR3: TGTGCCACCAGCAGACAACAGGACAATGAGCAGTTCTTC. Translating gives CATSRQQDNEQFF.

V and J are TRBV5-1 and TRBJ1-1; TRBD1 aligns across 10 bases. Germline assignment: CDR1 SGHRS and CDR2 YFSETQ. Trimming at V came to 0 bases and at J to 7 bases, leaving 3 bases not matched to a gene. The CDR3 contains 14 residues. CDR3 protein: CASSLGQGADEAFF. CDR3 nucleotide sequence: TGCGCCAGCAGCTTGGGACAGGGGGCGGATGAAGCTTTCTTT.

The chain links TRBV13 to TRBJ2-5, with 10 bases aligning to TRBD2. V lost 0 bases and J lost 4; bases outside the gene matches: 2. The V gene's germline CDR1 is PRHDT and CDR2 FYEKMQ (reference sequence). The CDR3 is 15 amino acids. The CDR3 nucleotides are TGTGCCAGCAGCTTAGGAGAGCGGGGGGGAGAGACCCAGTACTTC. Its protein product is CASSLGERGGETQYF.